This T cell receptor (beta chain) emerged from a study of T-cell memory formation after mild COVID-19. Study-level results: The appearance of some responding clones in pre-infection memory suggested that cross-reactive memory joined.

The CDR3 is 11 amino acids. Between the trimmed V and J ends, which lost 3 bases and 6 bases, there was a span of 7 bases. Per germline, CDR1 DFQATT and CDR2 SNEGSKA (reference sequence). This clonotype has at least ten counts. Its antigen remains unknown. MiXCR, run by TCRdb on the 5' RACE reads, gives a single entry per CDR3 protein. This repertoire shows about 430,000 distinct CDR3 sequences, more than 15% found once; its top ten account for around a fifth. The gene calls are TRBV20-1 and TRBJ2-3, with D possibly being TRBD2 (6 bases). Sequenced input: PBMCs or a T cell subset sorted from them (not recorded which). The TCR comes from a man aged 18 to 35 who had mild COVID-19 (a few samples of this study predate the infection). Cell type and time point are not known. The CDR3 protein is CSASSGDTQYF. The CDR3 nucleotides are TGCAGTGCTAGCAGCGGGGATACGCAGTATTTT.